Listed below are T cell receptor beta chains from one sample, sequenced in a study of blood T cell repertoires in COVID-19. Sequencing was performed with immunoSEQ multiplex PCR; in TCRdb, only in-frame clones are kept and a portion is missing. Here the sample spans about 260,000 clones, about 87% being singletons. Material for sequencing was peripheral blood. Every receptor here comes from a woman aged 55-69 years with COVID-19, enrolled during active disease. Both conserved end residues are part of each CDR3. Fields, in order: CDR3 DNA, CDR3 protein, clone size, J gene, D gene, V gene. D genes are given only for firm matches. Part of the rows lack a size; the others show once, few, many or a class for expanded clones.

CDR3nt: TGTGCCAGCAGCTATCCGGGCGGGCTATTTGGCTACACCTTC; CDR3aa: CASSYPGGLFGYTF; abundance: .; j_gene: TRBJ1-2; d_gene: .; v_gene: TRBV7-9
CDR3nt: TGCGCCAGCAGCTTGGAGGCGGGTCGTACGCAGTATTTT; CDR3aa: CASSLEAGRTQYF; abundance: .; j_gene: TRBJ2-3; d_gene: .; v_gene: TRBV5-1
CDR3nt: TGTGCCAGCAGGTCACTAGCGTCCTACGAGCAGTACTTC; CDR3aa: CASRSLASYEQYF; abundance: .; j_gene: TRBJ2-7; d_gene: TRBD2; v_gene: TRBV27
CDR3nt: TGTGCCAGCAGCGCGACTAGAAATCTTTACGAGCAGTACTTC; CDR3aa: CASSATRNLYEQYF; abundance: .; j_gene: TRBJ2-7; d_gene: .; v_gene: TRBV5-4
CDR3nt: TGTGCCAGCAGCCAAGATTCCAGGGTGAGTCAGCCCCAGCATTTT; CDR3aa: CASSQDSRVSQPQHF; abundance: .; j_gene: TRBJ1-5; d_gene: .; v_gene: TRBV3-1/TRBV3-2
CDR3nt: TGTGCCAGCAGCCGGACAGGAGGACATCAGCCCCAGCATTTT; CDR3aa: CASSRTGGHQPQHF; abundance: .; j_gene: TRBJ1-5; d_gene: TRBD1; v_gene: TRBV28
CDR3nt: TGTGCCAGCAGCTTAGAGACAAGACAGCCCCAGCATTTT; CDR3aa: CASSLETRQPQHF; abundance: .; j_gene: TRBJ1-5; d_gene: .; v_gene: TRBV7-2
CDR3nt: TGTGCCAGCAGCTTAGCTCCGACCTTAGGAGGGGAGCAGTTCTTC; CDR3aa: CASSLAPTLGGEQFF; abundance: .; j_gene: TRBJ2-1; d_gene: .; v_gene: TRBV7-6
CDR3nt: TGTGCCAGCAGTGACCGGGGGAATAGCAATCAGCCCCAGCATTTT; CDR3aa: CASSDRGNSNQPQHF; abundance: .; j_gene: TRBJ1-5; d_gene: .; v_gene: TRBV6-1
CDR3nt: TGTGCCAGCAGCTTAGTGTTAGGGCAGGGCGATGGCTACACCTTC; CDR3aa: CASSLVLGQGDGYTF; abundance: .; j_gene: TRBJ1-2; d_gene: .; v_gene: TRBV7-2
CDR3nt: TGTGCCAGCAGTCCCTCAGGGGGACCTGCTCAGCCCCAGCATTTT; CDR3aa: CASSPSGGPAQPQHF; abundance: .; j_gene: TRBJ1-5; d_gene: TRBD1; v_gene: TRBV28
CDR3nt: TGCGCCAGCAGCACACGACTAGCGGGAGGGCGCACAGATACGCAGTATTTT; CDR3aa: CASSTRLAGGRTDTQYF; abundance: .; j_gene: TRBJ2-3; d_gene: TRBD2; v_gene: TRBV5-1
CDR3nt: TGTGCCAGCAGCCTAAACCCGACAGGGATGGAGACCCAGTACTTC; CDR3aa: CASSLNPTGMETQYF; abundance: .; j_gene: TRBJ2-5; d_gene: TRBD1; v_gene: TRBV3-1/TRBV3-2
CDR3nt: TGTGCCAGCAGCCGAAACCAATTCGGAGAGACCCAGTACTTC; CDR3aa: CASSRNQFGETQYF; abundance: many; j_gene: TRBJ2-5; d_gene: .; v_gene: TRBV5-4
CDR3nt: TGTGCCAGCAGCTTCCCTAGCGGGAACACCGGGGAGCTGTTTTTT; CDR3aa: CASSFPSGNTGELFF; abundance: .; j_gene: TRBJ2-2; d_gene: TRBD2; v_gene: TRBV5-6
CDR3nt: TGTGCCACCAGTGAACCGACTAGTAGCTCCTACAATGAGCAGTTCTTC; CDR3aa: CATSEPTSSSYNEQFF; abundance: .; j_gene: TRBJ2-1; d_gene: .; v_gene: TRBV24-1
CDR3nt: TGCAGCGTTGAAGTTGGCAGGGGAGAGACCCAGTACTTC; CDR3aa: CSVEVGRGETQYF; abundance: few; j_gene: TRBJ2-5; d_gene: .; v_gene: TRBV29-1
CDR3nt: TGTGCCATCAGCTTGGACAGGGGAGGCACTGAAGCTTTCTTT; CDR3aa: CAISLDRGGTEAFF; abundance: .; j_gene: TRBJ1-1; d_gene: TRBD1; v_gene: TRBV10-3
CDR3nt: TGTGCCTGGAGTCCTTGGACAGGGGGAATTTCTGGAAACACCATATATTTT; CDR3aa: CAWSPWTGGISGNTIYF; abundance: few; j_gene: TRBJ1-3; d_gene: TRBD1; v_gene: TRBV30
CDR3nt: TGTGCCTGGAAGGCGACAGGAAGTGTGTCCGAGCAGTACTTC; CDR3aa: CAWKATGSVSEQYF; abundance: .; j_gene: TRBJ2-7; d_gene: .; v_gene: TRBV30
CDR3nt: TGCGCCAGCAGCTTGAGCGGGGTTCTCGATACGCAGTATTTT; CDR3aa: CASSLSGVLDTQYF; abundance: .; j_gene: TRBJ2-3; d_gene: TRBD2; v_gene: TRBV5-1
CDR3nt: TGTGCCAGCAGCCAGATCACAGGGACCTACAATGAGCAGTTCTTC; CDR3aa: CASSQITGTYNEQFF; abundance: .; j_gene: TRBJ2-1; d_gene: .; v_gene: TRBV28
CDR3nt: TGTGCCAGCAGTTTACAGGGGACTAGCAATCAGCCCCAGCATTTT; CDR3aa: CASSLQGTSNQPQHF; abundance: .; j_gene: TRBJ1-5; d_gene: .; v_gene: TRBV27
CDR3nt: TGCGCCAGCACCCCGGCCCCTAGCGTCGACAATGAGCAGTTCTTC; CDR3aa: CASTPAPSVDNEQFF; abundance: .; j_gene: TRBJ2-1; d_gene: .; v_gene: TRBV5-1
CDR3nt: TGCGCCAGCAGCCAAGGAGCGGGACGGTATAATGAAAAACTGTTTTTT; CDR3aa: CASSQGAGRYNEKLFF; abundance: .; j_gene: TRBJ1-4; d_gene: .; v_gene: TRBV4-1